This TCR beta chain was recovered during a study of identical twins. The table lists this clonotype with a few counts. The antigen remains undetermined. Study conclusions and caveats: Cord blood beta clonotypes that were abundant carried fewer insertions, and memory repertoires showed no such trend. Modeled out-of-frame TCR alpha sharing in monozygotic twins fell below observed levels. Analyses of zero insertions could, in part, be confounded by invariant MAIT and iNKT cells.

cDNA carried unique molecular identifiers, and a universal primer site was added by template switching. From the 5' RACE reads, TCRdb called clonotypes with MiXCR, one entry per CDR3 protein. This repertoire shows about 550,000 distinct CDR3 sequences, about 20% found once; its top ten account for about 0.5%. The CDR3 is 15 residues long. Trimming removed 6 bases at V and 6 bases at J, with 20 bases between. The germline gives CDR1 SGHTA, CDR2 FQGNSA. These data also featured in a second study, about yellow fever vaccine responses in identical twins.

This receptor was obtained from a woman younger than 35 in good health. The source material was CD4+ T cells sorted from blood. The gene calls are TRBV7-2 and TRBJ1-1, with unresolved D. DNA of the CDR3: TGTGCCAGCAGTTACCGGGCGGACGGTGTATCTGAAGCTTTCTTT. Its translation is CASSYRADGVSEAFF.